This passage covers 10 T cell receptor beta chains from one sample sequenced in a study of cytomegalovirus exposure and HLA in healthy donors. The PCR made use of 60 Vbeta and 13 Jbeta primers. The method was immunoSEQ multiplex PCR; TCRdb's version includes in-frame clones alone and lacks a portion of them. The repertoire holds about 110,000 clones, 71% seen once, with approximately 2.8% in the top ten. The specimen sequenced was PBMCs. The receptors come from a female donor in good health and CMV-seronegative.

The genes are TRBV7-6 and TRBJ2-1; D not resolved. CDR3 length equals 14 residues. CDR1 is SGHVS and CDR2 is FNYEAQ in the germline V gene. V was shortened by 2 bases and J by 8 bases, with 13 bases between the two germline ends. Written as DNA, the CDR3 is TGTGCCAGCAGCTTATTCCCGCGTGAAGATGAGCAGTTCTTC. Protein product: CASSLFPREDEQFF.

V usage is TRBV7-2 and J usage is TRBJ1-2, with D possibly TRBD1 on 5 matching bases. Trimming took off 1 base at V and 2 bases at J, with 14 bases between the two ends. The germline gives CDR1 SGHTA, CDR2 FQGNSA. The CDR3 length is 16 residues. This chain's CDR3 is CASSLVFPTANYGYTF. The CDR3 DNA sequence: TGTGCCAGCAGCTTAGTTTTCCCGACAGCGAACTATGGCTACACCTTC.

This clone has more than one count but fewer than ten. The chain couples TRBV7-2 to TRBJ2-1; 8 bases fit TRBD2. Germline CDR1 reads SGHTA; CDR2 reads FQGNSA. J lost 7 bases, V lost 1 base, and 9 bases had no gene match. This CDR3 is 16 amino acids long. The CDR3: CASSLVGGRFWNEQFF. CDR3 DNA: TGTGCCAGCAGCTTAGTTGGCGGGAGGTTTTGGAATGAGCAGTTCTTC.

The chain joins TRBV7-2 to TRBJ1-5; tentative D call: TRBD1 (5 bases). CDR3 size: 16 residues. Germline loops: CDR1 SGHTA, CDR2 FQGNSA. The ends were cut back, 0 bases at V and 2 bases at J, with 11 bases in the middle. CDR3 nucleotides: TGTGCCAGCAGCTTAGCGCCCGGGGGGGGCAATCAGCCCCAGCATTTT. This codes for CASSLAPGGGNQPQHF.

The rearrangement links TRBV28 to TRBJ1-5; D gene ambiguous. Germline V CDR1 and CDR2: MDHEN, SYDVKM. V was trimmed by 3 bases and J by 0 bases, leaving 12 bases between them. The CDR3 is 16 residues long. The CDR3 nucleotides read TGTGCCAGCAGTTTGTTCCGCGGCTATAGCAATCAGCCCCAGCATTTT. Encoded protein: CASSLFRGYSNQPQHF.

This chain's CDR3 is CASSQREETQYF. The CDR3, as DNA: TGTGCCAGCAGCCAACGGGAGGAGACCCAGTACTTC. J is TRBJ2-5 and V is TRBV11-3; D may be TRBD2 (6 bases). Germline CDR1 is SGHNT and CDR2 is YENEEA. This CDR3 has 12 residues. Trimming cost V 5 bases and J 5 bases, with 9 bases left between them.

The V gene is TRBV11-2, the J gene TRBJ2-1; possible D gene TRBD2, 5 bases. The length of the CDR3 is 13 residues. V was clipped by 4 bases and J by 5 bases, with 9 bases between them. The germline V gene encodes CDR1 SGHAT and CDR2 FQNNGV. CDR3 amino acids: CASSSGNDNEQFF. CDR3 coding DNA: TGTGCCAGCAGCTCGGGGAACGACAATGAGCAGTTCTTC.

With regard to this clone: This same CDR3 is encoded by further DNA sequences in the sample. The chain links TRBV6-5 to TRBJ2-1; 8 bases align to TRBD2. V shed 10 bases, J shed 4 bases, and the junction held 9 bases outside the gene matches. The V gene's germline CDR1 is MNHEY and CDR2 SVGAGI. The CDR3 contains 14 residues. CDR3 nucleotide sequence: TGTGCCACCGGGGGGGGAGGGAGGTACAATGAGCAGTTCTTC. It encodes CATGGGGRYNEQFF.

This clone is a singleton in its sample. The CDR3 region has the DNA TGTGCCACCAGCAGAGGTTGGGGGGCTGAAGCTTTCTTT. Translated: CATSRGWGAEAFF. V gene TRBV15 combines with J gene TRBJ1-1, with D possibly TRBD1 on 5 matching bases. CDR1 and CDR2 from the germline V gene are LNHNV and YYDKDF (reference sequence). The CDR3 extends over 13 amino acids. V lost 1 base and J lost 6, with 9 bases in between.

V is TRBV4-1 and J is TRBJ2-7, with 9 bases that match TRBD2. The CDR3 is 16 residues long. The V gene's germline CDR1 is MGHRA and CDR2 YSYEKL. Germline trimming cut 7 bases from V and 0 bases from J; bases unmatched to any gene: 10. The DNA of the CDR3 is TGCGCCAGCACCCCGGGACTAGCCGCGAGCTCCTACGAGCAGTACTTC. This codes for CASTPGLAASSYEQYF.